Below are 21 T cell receptor beta chains sequenced from a single sample in a study of identical twins. MiXCR, applied by TCRdb to the 5' RACE reads, yields one record per CDR3 protein. This table has approximately 600,000 distinct CDR3 sequences, about 7% appearing once. These same data were also listed under a study on yellow fever vaccine responses in identical twins.

Sequenced material: PBMCs. Receptors originate from a woman younger than 30 in good health.

In this sample, this clonotype turned up a few times. This chain links TRBV3-1 with TRBJ1-1; the D is unclear. Germline CDR1 and CDR2: LGHDT and YNNKEL (reference sequence). Trimming left V 2 bases short and J 2 bases short, with 6 bases between. The CDR3 runs to 13 residues. The CDR3, as DNA: TGTGCCAGCAGCCAAAGAGCAAACACTGAAGCTTTCTTT. This codes for CASSQRANTEAFF. Based on the CDR3 plus reference TRBV3-1 and TRBJ1-1, the full variable domain is DTAVSQTPKYLVTQMGNDKSIKCEQNLGHDTMYWYKQDSKKFLKIMFSYNNKELIINETVPNRFSPKSPDKAHLNLHINSLELGDSAVYFCASSQRANTEAFFGQGTRLTVV.

This clonotype was detected many times. The chain combines TRBV12-3 or TRBV12-4 with TRBJ1-3; D uncertain. There are 11 residues in the CDR3. The V gene lost 10 bases and the J gene lost 2 bases, with 6 bases spanning the gap. The CDR3 DNA sequence: TGTGCCAAAGGGACTGGAAACACCATATATTTT. It is translated as CAKGTGNTIYF.

This clonotype has just a few counts. The chain has TRBV20-1 and TRBJ2-3; 8 bases align to TRBD1. This CDR3 is built from 12 residues. J gave up 6 bases and V 8 bases, and 7 bases lay outside the gene matches. The germline gives CDR1 DFQATT, CDR2 SNEGSKA (reference sequence). The CDR3 region is CSNRGSWDTQYF. In nucleotides, the CDR3 is TGCAGTAACAGGGGGTCATGGGATACGCAGTATTTT.

The sample holds a few counts of this clonotype. V and J are TRBV20-1 and TRBJ2-1; D may be TRBD2 (7 bases). The CDR3 has 12 residues. V lost 3 bases and J 9 bases, leaving 12 bases between the germline ends. Germline loops: CDR1 DFQATT, CDR2 SNEGSKA (reference sequence). The CDR3 spells CSASGGRLEQFF. For the CDR3, the DNA is TGCAGTGCTAGCGGGGGGCGGCTTGAGCAGTTCTTC.

In this sample, this clonotype turned up many times. The chain uses TRBV29-1 and TRBJ1-1; a possible D gene is TRBD1 (5 bases). The CDR3 is 12 residues long. The germline V and J ends were trimmed by 4 bases and 0 bases, with 6 bases remaining between them. Germline lookup yields CDR1 SQVTM and CDR2 ANQGSEA. The CDR3 coding sequence is TGCAGCGTTGTGACAGTGAACACTGAAGCTTTCTTT. Translating it yields CSVVTVNTEAFF.

This clonotype was found a few times. V usage is TRBV27 and J usage is TRBJ2-5, with D possibly matching TRBD2 (7 bases). V lost 2 bases and J lost 1, with 11 bases in between. CDR1 MNHEY and CDR2 SMNVEV come from the germline V gene (reference sequence). The CDR3 is 15 amino acids. This chain's CDR3 is CASSLRGAVQETQYF. CDR3 nucleotides: TGTGCCAGCAGTTTACGGGGGGCAGTCCAAGAGACCCAGTACTTC.

The table lists this clonotype with a few counts. The chain carries TRBV24-1 and TRBJ2-2; D is undetermined. The CDR3 consists of 11 residues. V lost 10 bases, J lost 6 bases, and 8 bases lay in between. Germline CDR1 reads KGHDR; CDR2 reads SFDVKD. The CDR3 protein is CATGFAGELFF. In nucleotides, the CDR3 is TGTGCCACTGGGTTCGCCGGGGAGCTGTTTTTT.

This clonotype has ten or more counts. The genes are TRBV24-1 and TRBJ2-3; D might be TRBD2 (5 bases). The germline V and J ends were trimmed by 5 bases and 2 bases, with 10 bases remaining between them. Germline V gives CDR1 KGHDR, CDR2 SFDVKD. This CDR3 comprises 14 residues. CDR3 DNA: TGTGCCACCAGTGTGAGCGGAGTCACAGATACGCAGTATTTT. Its protein is CATSVSGVTDTQYF.

The chain uses TRBV6-1 and TRBJ2-2, with 7 bases fitting TRBD1. Germline V CDR1 and CDR2: MNHNS, SASEGT. The CDR3 has 16 residues. The ends lost 7 bases at V and 4 bases at J; junction bases unmatched: 12. CDR3 sequence reads: CASTWDSALSTGELFF. CDR3 DNA: TGTGCCAGCACGTGGGACAGCGCCTTGAGCACCGGGGAGCTGTTTTTT.

The table lists this clonotype with many counts. The chain joins TRBV10-3 to TRBJ2-1, with 7 nucleotides matching TRBD2. The CDR3 runs to 15 residues. J gave up 2 bases and V 5 bases, and 6 bases lay outside the gene matches. The germline V gene encodes CDR1 ENHRY and CDR2 SYGVKD. CDR3: CAISSLAGAYNEQFF. Here the CDR3 DNA reads TGTGCCATCAGTTCGCTGGCGGGAGCCTACAATGAGCAGTTCTTC.

In this sample, this clonotype turned up many times. The J gene is TRBJ1-6, the V gene TRBV12-3 or TRBV12-4; possible D gene TRBD1, 5 bases. CDR3 length equals 15 residues. Between the trimmed V and J ends, which lost 4 bases and 1 base, there was a span of 8 bases. CDR3 DNA: TGTGCCAGCAGTTATCAGGGATCCTATAATTCACCCCTCCACTTT. Its protein product is CASSYQGSYNSPLHF.

There are many counts of this clonotype. This rearrangement joins TRBV3-1 to TRBJ2-7; 9 bases match TRBD2. The germline gives CDR1 LGHDT, CDR2 YNNKEL (reference sequence). This CDR3 spans 17 amino acids. V was clipped by 2 bases and J by 0 bases; unmatched bases: 8. Here the CDR3 reads CASSQKPRLADSYEQYF. For the CDR3, the DNA is TGTGCCAGCAGCCAAAAACCGAGACTAGCGGACTCCTACGAGCAGTACTTC.

This clonotype was observed a few times. The rearrangement links TRBV19 to TRBJ1-1, with no clear D. CDR1 is LNHDA, CDR2 SQIVND, per germline (reference sequence). The CDR3 is 14 residues long. With 3 bases removed from V and 1 base from J, the gap between germline ends came to 9 bases. The chain's CDR3 is CASSIPPGNTEAFF. CDR3 coding DNA: TGTGCCAGTAGTATTCCCCCGGGGAACACTGAAGCTTTCTTT.

This clonotype showed up just a few times. This chain links TRBV5-1 with TRBJ2-7, with 7 bases that match TRBD1. Germline V gene lookup returns CDR1 SGHRS and CDR2 YFSETQ. The V and J ends lost 5 bases and 6 bases, in that order; junction bases with no gene match: 8. This CDR3 is 13 amino acids long. CDR3 protein: CASRTGVAGEQYV. CDR3 in DNA: TGCGCCAGCAGAACAGGGGTAGCAGGCGAGCAGTACGTC.

This clonotype was seen a handful of times. This chain joins TRBV11-2 and TRBJ2-1; 9 nucleotides align to TRBD2. Germline V lookup: CDR1 SGHAT, CDR2 FQNNGV. V shed 0 bases and J 7 bases; nucleotides not matched to a gene: 10. This CDR3 has 17 amino acids. The CDR3 DNA reads as TGTGCCAGCAGCTTAGATTCGCTAGCGGGACTCTTTAATGAGCAGTTCTTC. It codes for CASSLDSLAGLFNEQFF.

The rearrangement links TRBV28 to TRBJ2-7; D perhaps matches TRBD2 (5 bases). The V gene's germline CDR1 is MDHEN and CDR2 SYDVKM. Trimming cost V 1 base and J 7 bases, with 20 bases left between them. The CDR3 loop spans 16 amino acids. CDR3 DNA sequence: TGTGCCAGCAGTTTATTCCCCCAGGACTCCCGGCAAGAGCAGTACTTC. Encoded protein: CASSLFPQDSRQEQYF. Using reference TRBV28 and TRBJ2-7 for the parts outside the CDR3, the full variable domain is DVKVTQSSRYLVKRTGEKVFLECVQDMDHENMFWYRQDPGLGLRLIYFSYDVKMKEKGDIPEGYSVSREKKERFSLILESASTNQTSMYLCASSLFPQDSRQEQYFGPGTRLTVT.

The table lists this clonotype with a few counts. The chain joins TRBV10-2 to TRBJ2-1; unclear D gene. Trimming took 6 bases from V and 0 from J, leaving 12 bases between them. This CDR3 has 15 residues. Germline V gives CDR1 WSHSY, CDR2 SAAADI. CDR3 region: CASRIAPSSYNEQFF. As DNA, the CDR3 is TGCGCCAGCAGAATAGCCCCGAGCTCCTACAATGAGCAGTTCTTC.

This clonotype was seen repeatedly, ten times or more. The rearrangement joins TRBV9 to TRBJ2-1, with D perhaps TRBD1 (6 bases). CDR1 SGDLS and CDR2 YYNGEE come from the germline V gene. V was shortened by 3 bases and J by 0 bases, with 10 bases between the two germline ends. This CDR3 is 15 amino acids long. The CDR3 here is CASSAQGSSYNEQFF. The CDR3 DNA is TGTGCCAGCAGCGCTCAGGGGAGCTCCTACAATGAGCAGTTCTTC.

There are many counts of this clonotype. The V gene is TRBV10-3, the J gene TRBJ2-5; 12 bases align to TRBD2. Trimming removed 10 bases from V and 0 bases from J; junction bases left unmatched: 6. CDR1 and CDR2 from the germline V gene are ENHRY and SYGVKD. This CDR3 region has 15 residues. CDR3 DNA: TGTGCCACCCGAACTAGCGGGGGGAACCAAGAGACCCAGTACTTC. Protein: CATRTSGGNQETQYF.

This clonotype has at least ten counts. This sequence joins TRBV29-1 and TRBJ2-2; the match to TRBD2 covers 8 bases. This CDR3 comprises 13 residues. Trimming removed 5 bases from V and 5 bases from J; junction bases left unmatched: 4. Germline values: CDR1 SQVTM, CDR2 ANQGSEA. The CDR3 nucleotides are TGCAGCGTTCGGGAGGGGGGAACCGGGGAGCTGTTTTTT. Protein: CSVREGGTGELFF.

The rearrangement links TRBV20-1 to TRBJ2-5; TRBD2 matches 15 bases. Germline assignment: CDR1 DFQATT and CDR2 SNEGSKA (reference sequence). The CDR3 covers 15 residues. Trimming at V came to 6 bases and at J to 3 bases, leaving 5 bases not matched to a gene. CDR3 nucleotide sequence: TGCAGTGCCGAGGGACTAGCGGGGGGCAAAGAGACCCAGTACTTC. Translated: CSAEGLAGGKETQYF.